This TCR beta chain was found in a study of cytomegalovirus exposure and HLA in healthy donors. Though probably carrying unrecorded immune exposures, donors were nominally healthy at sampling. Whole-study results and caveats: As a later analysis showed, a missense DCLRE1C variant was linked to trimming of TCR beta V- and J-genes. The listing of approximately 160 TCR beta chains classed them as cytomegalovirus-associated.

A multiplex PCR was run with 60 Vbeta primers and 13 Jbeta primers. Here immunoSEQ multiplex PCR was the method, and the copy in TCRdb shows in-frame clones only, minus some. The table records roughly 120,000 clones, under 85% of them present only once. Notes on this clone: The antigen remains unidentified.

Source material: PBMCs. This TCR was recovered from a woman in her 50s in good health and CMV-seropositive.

The CDR3 nucleotides are TGTGCCAGCAGCTTATTGGCTCCGGGGGAGCAGTACTTC. The encoded protein is CASSLLAPGEQYF. The chain couples TRBV7-2 to TRBJ2-7; tentative D call: TRBD2 (5 bases). CDR3 length equals 13 residues. Germline V gene lookup returns CDR1 SGHTA and CDR2 FQGNSA. Trimming took off 2 bases at V and 7 bases at J, with 12 bases between the two ends.